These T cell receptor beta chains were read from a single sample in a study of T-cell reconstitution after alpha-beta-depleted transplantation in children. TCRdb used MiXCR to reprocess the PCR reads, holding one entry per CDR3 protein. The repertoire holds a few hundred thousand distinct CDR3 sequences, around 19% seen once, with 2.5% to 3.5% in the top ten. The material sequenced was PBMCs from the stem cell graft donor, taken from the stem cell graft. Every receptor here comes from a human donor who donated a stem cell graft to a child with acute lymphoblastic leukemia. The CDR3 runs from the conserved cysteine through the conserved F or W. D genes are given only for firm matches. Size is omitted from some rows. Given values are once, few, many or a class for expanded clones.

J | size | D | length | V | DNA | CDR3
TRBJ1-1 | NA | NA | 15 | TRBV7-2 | TGTGCCAGCAGCTTGACTTTGGACAGAGACACTGAAGCTTTCTTT | CASSLTLDRDTEAFF
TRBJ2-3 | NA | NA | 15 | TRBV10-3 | TGTGCCATCAGTGACCGAAAGGGGGGCACAGATACGCAGTATTTT | CAISDRKGGTDTQYF
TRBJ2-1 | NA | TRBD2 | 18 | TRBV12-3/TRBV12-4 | TGTGCCAGCAGGTCGGGACTAGCGGGGGATCTCTCCTACAATGAGCAGTTCTTC | CASRSGLAGDLSYNEQFF
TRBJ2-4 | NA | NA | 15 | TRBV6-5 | TGTGCCAGCAGTTACTCTTTCAGGGTGTTGGACATTCAGTACTTC | CASSYSFRVLDIQYF
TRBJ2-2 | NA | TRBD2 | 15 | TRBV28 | TGTGCCAGCAGTCAGGGACTAGCTGAGACCGGGGAGCTGTTTTTT | CASSQGLAETGELFF
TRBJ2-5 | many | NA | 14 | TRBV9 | TGTGCCAGCAGCGTAGGACAGGGACTAGAGACCCAGTACTTC | CASSVGQGLETQYF
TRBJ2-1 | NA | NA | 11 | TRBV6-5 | TGTGCCAGCAGTTACATCAATGAGCAGTTCTTC | CASSYINEQFF
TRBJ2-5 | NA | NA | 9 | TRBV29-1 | TGCAGGGAAGCAGAGACCCAGTACTTC | CREAETQYF
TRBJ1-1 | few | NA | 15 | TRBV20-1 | TGCAGTGCTAGAGAGCTACCGGGACCGAACACTGAAGCTTTCTTT | CSARELPGPNTEAFF
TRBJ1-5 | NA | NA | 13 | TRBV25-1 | TGTGCCAGCAGGGGGGGAAGGGATCAGCCCCAGCATTTT | CASRGGRDQPQHF
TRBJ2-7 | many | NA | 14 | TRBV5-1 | TGCGCCAGCAGCTTGCTGGGGGTTCCCTACGAGCAGTACTTC | CASSLLGVPYEQYF
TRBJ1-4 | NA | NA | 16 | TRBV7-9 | TGTGCCAGCAGCTTAATCGGGAAGCGGCCTAATGAAAAACTGTTTTTT | CASSLIGKRPNEKLFF
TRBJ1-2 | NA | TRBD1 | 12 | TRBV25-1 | TGTGCCAGCAGCTGGACAGGGGATGGCTACACCTTC | CASSWTGDGYTF
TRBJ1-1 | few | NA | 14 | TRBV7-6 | TGTGCCAGCAGCTTAGTAGGGCATAACACTGAAGCTTTCTTT | CASSLVGHNTEAFF
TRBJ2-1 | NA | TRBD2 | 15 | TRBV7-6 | TGTGCCAGCAGCCCGCTTCTGCGGGGGGACAATGAGCAGTTCTTC | CASSPLLRGDNEQFF
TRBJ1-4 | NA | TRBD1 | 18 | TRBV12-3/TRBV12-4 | TGTGCCAGCAGCCGGGAATTCCAGGGGGCTAGAAGAGAAGAAAAACTGTTTTTT | CASSREFQGARREEKLFF
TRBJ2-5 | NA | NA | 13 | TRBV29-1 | TGCAGCGTTTTTGTCTACGGGAGAGAGACCCAGTACTTC | CSVFVYGRETQYF
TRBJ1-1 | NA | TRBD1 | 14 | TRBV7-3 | TGTGCCAGCAGCGCCGGACAGGTCGGCACTGAAGCTTTCTTT | CASSAGQVGTEAFF
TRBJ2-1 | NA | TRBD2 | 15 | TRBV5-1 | TGCGCCAGCAGCCTAGGACTAGCGGGAGAGGTTGAGCAGTTCTTC | CASSLGLAGEVEQFF
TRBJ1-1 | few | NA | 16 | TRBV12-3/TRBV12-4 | TGTGCCAGCAGTTTTGGGGACGTACAAACGAACACTGAAGCTTTCTTT | CASSFGDVQTNTEAFF
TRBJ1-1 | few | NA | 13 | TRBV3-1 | TGTGCCAGCAGCCCGCGAGGGGGGTCTGAAGCTTTCTTT | CASSPRGGSEAFF
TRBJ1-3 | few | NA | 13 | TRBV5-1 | TGCGCCAGCAGCGACAGCTCTGGAAACACCATATATTTT | CASSDSSGNTIYF
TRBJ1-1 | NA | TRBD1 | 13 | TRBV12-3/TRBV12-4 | TGTGCCAGCGGCAAGACAGGGACCACTGAAGCTTTCTTT | CASGKTGTTEAFF
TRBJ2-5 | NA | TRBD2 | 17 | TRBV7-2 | TGTGCCAGCAGCTTAGGGCCCGCGGGGGGGCTCCAAGAGACCCAGTACTTC | CASSLGPAGGLQETQYF
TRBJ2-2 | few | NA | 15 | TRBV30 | TGTGCCTGGAGGAACTTGGACGGGAACACCGGGGAGCTGTTTTTT | CAWRNLDGNTGELFF
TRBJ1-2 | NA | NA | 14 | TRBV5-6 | TGTGCCAGCAGCTTGTACAGGCCCGACTATGGCTACACCTTC | CASSLYRPDYGYTF
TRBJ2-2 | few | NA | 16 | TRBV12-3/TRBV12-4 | TGTGCCAGCAGTTTTATAGCGGTAGGGAACACCGGGGAGCTGTTTTTT | CASSFIAVGNTGELFF
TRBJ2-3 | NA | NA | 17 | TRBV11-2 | TGTGCCAGCAGCTTAGCCCCCGGAAGTTTAATCACAGATACGCAGTATTTT | CASSLAPGSLITDTQYF
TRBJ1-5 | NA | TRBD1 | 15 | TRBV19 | TGTGCCAGCGCTACAGGGGAGAAGGGCAATCAGCCCCAGCATTTT | CASATGEKGNQPQHF
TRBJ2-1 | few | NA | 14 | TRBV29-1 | TGCAGCGCATGGGACTCCTCCTCCTACAATGAGCAGTTCTTC | CSAWDSSSYNEQFF
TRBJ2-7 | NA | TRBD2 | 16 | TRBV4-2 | TGTGCCAGCAGCCAAGTGGGGACTAGCGGAGACTACGAGCAGTACTTC | CASSQVGTSGDYEQYF
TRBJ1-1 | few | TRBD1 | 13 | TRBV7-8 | TGTGCCAGCGGCACAGGGGAATCCACTGAAGCTTTCTTT | CASGTGESTEAFF
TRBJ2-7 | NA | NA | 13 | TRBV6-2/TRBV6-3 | TGTGCCAGCAGCACCGACGGCATCTACGAGCAGTACTTC | CASSTDGIYEQYF
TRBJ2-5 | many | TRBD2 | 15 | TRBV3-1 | TGTGCCAGCAGCCAAGGGTCCGGGGGGGGTGAGACCCAGTACTTC | CASSQGSGGGETQYF
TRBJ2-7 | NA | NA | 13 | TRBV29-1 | TGCAGCGTTGAAGTGGCAGGGGTCTACGAGCAGTACTTC | CSVEVAGVYEQYF
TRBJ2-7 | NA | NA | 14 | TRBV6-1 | TGTGCCAGCTTCCCGTCCGTCGCACCCTACGAGCAGTACTTC | CASFPSVAPYEQYF
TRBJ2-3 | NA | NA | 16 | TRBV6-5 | TGTGCCAGCAGTTACGGACCCGCGGGCCACACAGATACGCAGTATTTT | CASSYGPAGHTDTQYF
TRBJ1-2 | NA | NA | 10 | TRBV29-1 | TGCAGCGTTGAAGAGGGTGGCTACACCTTC | CSVEEGGYTF
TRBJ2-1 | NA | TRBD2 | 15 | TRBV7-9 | TGTGCCAGCAGCATCCGACTAGCGGGGAACAATGAGCAGTTCTTC | CASSIRLAGNNEQFF
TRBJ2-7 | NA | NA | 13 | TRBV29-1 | TGCAGCGTTACGGGGAGGTTCACCTACGAGCAGTACTTC | CSVTGRFTYEQYF
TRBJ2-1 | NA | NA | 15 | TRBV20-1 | TGCAGTGCTCTCCGGGGCCAGGGGTCCTACAATGAGCAGTTCTTC | CSALRGQGSYNEQFF
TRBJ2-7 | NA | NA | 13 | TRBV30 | TGTGCCTGGAGCGACTACAGGGTCAACGAGCAGTACTTC | CAWSDYRVNEQYF
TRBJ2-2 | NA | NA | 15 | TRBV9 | TGTGCCAGCAGCGTCGGACTTTCGAACACCGGGGAGCTGTTTTTT | CASSVGLSNTGELFF
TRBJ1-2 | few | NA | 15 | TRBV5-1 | TGCGCCAGCAGCCGAGGTTTGGGACCCGACTATGGCTACACCTTC | CASSRGLGPDYGYTF
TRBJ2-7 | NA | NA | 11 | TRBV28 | TGTGCCAGCAGGGAGACCTACGAGCAGTACTTC | CASRETYEQYF